This T cell receptor (beta chain) was captured in a study of beta chain features in type 1 diabetes. Study results and limitations: Across all four CD4+ subsets, people with type 1 diabetes showed modestly shorter TCRB CDR3s.

What was sequenced were expressed TCRB transcripts, since all of the isolated RNA had been reverse transcribed. Only in-frame clones appear in the TCRdb table, and some are missing; sequencing was by immunoSEQ multiplex PCR. The table shows hundreds of thousands of clones, with about 14% occurring only once. Worth noting for this clone: Its matching antigen is unknown.

This receptor was identified in a man aged 18 to 35 with type 1 diabetes. The sample comprised naive CD4+ T cells from blood.

The CDR3 region has the DNA TGTGCCAGTAGTATAAGGGGGAGCCAGACCAATGAGCAGTTCTTC. As protein: CASSIRGSQTNEQFF. The V gene is TRBV19, the J gene TRBJ2-1; TRBD1 might be the D (6 bases). The V and J ends lost 2 bases and 6 bases respectively, with 14 bases between them. The CDR3 runs to 15 residues. CDR1 and CDR2 from the germline V gene are LNHDA and SQIVND (reference sequence).